The 20 T cell receptor beta chains below come from one sample, sequenced in a study of cytomegalovirus exposure and HLA in healthy donors. The PCR ran on 60 Vbeta and 13 Jbeta primers. Using immunoSEQ multiplex PCR, the repertoire was profiled, and TCRdb retains in-frame clones only, with some absent. Among approximately 89,000 clones, around 77% were seen once, and the ten largest hold roughly 3.7%. Material for sequencing was PBMCs. All receptors derive from a man aged 30 to 45 in good health and CMV-seronegative.

As concerns this clone: At the DNA level, this CDR3 is encoded by other sequences in the same sample as well. The V gene is TRBV4-2, the J gene TRBJ1-1, with D possibly matching TRBD1 (5 bases). In germline, CDR1 is LGHNA, CDR2 YNFKEQ. The CDR3 extends over 14 amino acids. Trimming took off 4 bases at V and 4 bases at J, with 13 bases between the two ends. In DNA form, the CDR3 reads TGTGCCAGCAGCCGCGGGACGGGGGTCACTGAAGCTTTCTTT. Translating gives CASSRGTGVTEAFF.

The sample holds one count of this clone. The chain has TRBV5-1 and TRBJ2-5; 8 bases match TRBD1. The J call may be wrong; the DNA end is better matched by TRBJ2-7. CDR3 length equals 15 residues. Germline V lookup: CDR1 SGHRS, CDR2 YFSETQ. The CDR3 protein is CASSPFGQGGYEQYF. CDR3 coding DNA: TGCGCCAGCAGCCCCTTCGGACAGGGCGGGTACGAGCAGTACTTC.

This chain joins TRBV6-5 and TRBJ1-4, with 7 bases that match TRBD1. Unmatched junction bases numbered 8, after V lost 6 bases and J lost 7 bases. CDR1 is MNHEY and CDR2 is SVGAGI in the germline V gene. The CDR3 runs to 14 residues. CDR3 bases: TGTGCCAGCAGGCAGACAGGGAATATTGAAAAACTGTTTTTT. Amino acid sequence: CASRQTGNIEKLFF.

This chain uses TRBV28 with TRBJ1-1; D may be TRBD1 (5 bases). Trimming removed 5 bases from V and 0 bases from J, with 13 bases in between. CDR3 length: 15 amino acids. From germline, CDR1 is MDHEN and CDR2 SYDVKM. The DNA for the CDR3 is TGTGCCAGCAGTAACTTACAGGAGATGAACACTGAAGCTTTCTTT. It yields the protein CASSNLQEMNTEAFF. Using reference TRBV28 and TRBJ1-1 for the parts outside the CDR3, the full variable domain is DVKVTQSSRYLVKRTGEKVFLECVQDMDHENMFWYRQDPGLGLRLIYFSYDVKMKEKGDIPEGYSVSREKKERFSLILESASTNQTSMYLCASSNLQEMNTEAFFGQGTRLTVV.

The chain combines TRBV7-2 with TRBJ1-2, with D hard to call. From germline, CDR1 is SGHTA and CDR2 FQGNSA. Trimming cost V 1 base and J 1 base, with 7 bases left between them. The CDR3 runs 14 residues. The CDR3 loop reads CASSLDYYNYGYTF. For the CDR3, the DNA is TGTGCCAGCAGCTTAGATTACTATAACTATGGCTACACCTTC.

The chain combines TRBV19 with TRBJ1-2, with D perhaps TRBD1 (6 bases). Trimming pared 5 bases from V and 4 bases from J, leaving 14 bases between. Germline V gives CDR1 LNHDA, CDR2 SQIVND (reference sequence). This CDR3 spans 14 amino acids. CDR3 amino acids: CASSVNRDTYGYTF. As DNA, the CDR3 is TGTGCCAGTAGTGTAAACCGGGACACCTATGGCTACACCTTC.

The V and J genes are TRBV30 and TRBJ1-1; TRBD1 might be the D (6 bases). Germline V gene data show CDR1 as GTSNPN and CDR2 as SVGIG (reference sequence). The CDR3 is 12 amino acids. Trimming stripped 5 bases from V and 4 bases from J, with 11 bases between. CDR3 amino acids: CAWGTGFTEAFF. The CDR3 bases are TGTGCCTGGGGAACAGGGTTCACTGAAGCTTTCTTT.

V is TRBV15 and J is TRBJ1-4; D call uncertain. Trimming took off 0 bases at V and 2 bases at J, with 10 bases between the two ends. Germline CDR1 reads LNHNV; CDR2 reads YYDKDF (reference sequence). The CDR3 spans 16 residues. The CDR3 DNA is TGTGCCACCAGCAGAGAGGTGCCGGGGACTAATGAAAAACTGTTTTTT. Its translation is CATSREVPGTNEKLFF.

The rearrangement links TRBV27 to TRBJ1-5, with D unresolved. Between the trimmed V and J ends, which lost 7 bases and 5 bases, there was a span of 15 bases. The CDR3 has 14 amino acids. Germline loops: CDR1 MNHEY, CDR2 SMNVEV (reference sequence). CDR3 bases: TGTGCCAGCATTCCAGGCAGACGAGATCAGCCCCAGCATTTT. It encodes CASIPGRRDQPQHF.

This sequence joins TRBV6-4 and TRBJ2-2, with 7 bases lining up with TRBD2. The CDR3 has 13 amino acids. The J segment lost 5 bases and the V segment lost 5 bases, leaving 2 bases of the junction unmatched. CDR1 is MRHNA, CDR2 SNTAGT, per germline. CDR3 sequence: CASSYSGTGELFF. DNA of the CDR3: TGTGCCAGCAGTTATAGCGGGACCGGGGAGCTGTTTTTT.

The chain is built from TRBV30 and TRBJ2-3; D is perhaps TRBD2 (6 bases). V gave up 0 bases and J gave up 0 bases, with 10 bases separating them. There are 15 residues in the CDR3. Germline-derived CDR1 and CDR2 are GTSNPN and SVGIG (reference sequence). This chain's CDR3 is CAWSVPGTSTDTQYF. DNA for the CDR3: TGTGCCTGGAGTGTACCAGGGACTAGCACAGATACGCAGTATTTT.

This clone turned up a few times. This sequence joins TRBV6-1 and TRBJ1-1; no clear D gene. The CDR3 length is 14 residues. V lost 0 bases, J lost 5 bases, and 10 bases lay in between. CDR1 and CDR2 (germline): MNHNS, SASEGT. The CDR3 region has the DNA TGTGCCAGCAGTGAAGCTGAGTCGAGAACTGAAGCTTTCTTT. Translated, it gives CASSEAESRTEAFF.

The rearrangement joins TRBV5-1 to TRBJ1-5, with a tentative D call TRBD1 (5 bases). The CDR3 loop spans 15 amino acids. The V end lost 4 bases, the J end lost 4 bases, and 15 bases lay between the germline ends. Per the germline V gene, CDR1 is SGHRS and CDR2 is YFSETQ. CDR3 bases: TGCGCCAGCAGCCTCACAGGCGACCTTAATCAGCCCCAGCATTTT. Its protein is CASSLTGDLNQPQHF.

The V and J genes are TRBV5-1 and TRBJ2-7; TRBD1 matches 10 bases. The germline CDR1 and CDR2 sequences are SGHRS and YFSETQ. This CDR3 contains 16 residues. J gave up 0 bases and V 0 bases, and 3 bases lay outside the gene matches. In DNA, the CDR3 is TGCGCCAGCAGCTTGGGACAGGGGGCAAGCTCCTACGAGCAGTACTTC. This encodes CASSLGQGASSYEQYF. The variable domain in full, completed from reference TRBV5-1 and TRBJ2-7, reads KAGVTQTPRYLIKTRGQQVTLSCSPISGHRSVSWYQQTPGQGLQFLFEYFSETQRNKGNFPGRFSGRQFSNSRSEMNVSTLELGDSALYLCASSLGQGASSYEQYFGPGTRLTVT.

The V and J genes are TRBV18 and TRBJ2-7, with 8 nucleotides matching TRBD2. Trimming took 3 bases from V and 5 from J; bases not matched to a gene: 3. CDR3 length: 13 residues. From germline, CDR1 is KGHSH and CDR2 LQKENI. The CDR3 loop reads CASSPTSDNEQYF. CDR3 coding DNA: TGTGCCAGCTCACCGACTAGCGATAACGAGCAGTACTTC.

The V gene is TRBV10-1, the J gene TRBJ2-3; TRBD1 matches 7 bases. V lost 6 bases to trimming and J lost 4 bases; unmatched junction nucleotides: 4. The CDR3 loop spans 13 amino acids. Germline CDR1 reads WNHNN; CDR2 reads SYGVQD (reference sequence). The CDR3 DNA is TGCGCCAGCAGCAGGGGGAACGCAGATACGCAGTATTTT. It encodes CASSRGNADTQYF.

This clone was counted only a few times. CDR3 residues: CATSRAFSGGRPATQYF. CDR3 coding DNA: TGTGCCACCAGCAGAGCTTTTAGCGGGGGTCGCCCGGCTACGCAGTATTTT. The chain uses TRBV15 and TRBJ2-3; 9 bases align to TRBD2. The length of the CDR3 is 17 residues. J was trimmed by 8 bases and V by 1 base; bases with no gene match: 13. Looked up from germline, CDR1 is LNHNV and CDR2 is YYDKDF (reference sequence).

This clone appeared a few times. Other nucleotide sequences in the sample specify the same CDR3. The chain employs TRBV18 and TRBJ1-1, with a tentative D call TRBD1 (6 bases). CDR1 and CDR2 (germline): KGHSH, LQKENI. V shed 2 bases and J shed 5 bases, with 9 bases lying between them. The CDR3 runs to 13 residues. CDR3 amino acids: CASSPDRQTEAFF. DNA for the CDR3: TGTGCCAGCTCACCAGACAGGCAGACTGAAGCTTTCTTT.

This clone occurred once. V gene TRBV10-2 combines with J gene TRBJ2-5; TRBD1 matches 7 bases. This CDR3 comprises 13 residues. Germline values: CDR1 WSHSY, CDR2 SAAADI. The V and J ends lost 4 bases and 5 bases, in that order; junction bases with no gene match: 4. CDR3 nucleotides: TGCGCCAGCAGTGGACAGGGCGTGGAGACCCAGTACTTC. It specifies CASSGQGVETQYF.

V is TRBV6-1 and J is TRBJ1-2; D remains ambiguous. V lost 9 bases to trimming and J lost 8 bases, with 16 bases between them. CDR1 is MNHNS and CDR2 is SASEGT in the germline V gene. CDR3 size: 12 residues. This chain's CDR3 is CASGEGWSGYTF. Written as DNA, the CDR3 is TGTGCCAGTGGGGAGGGATGGAGCGGCTACACCTTC.